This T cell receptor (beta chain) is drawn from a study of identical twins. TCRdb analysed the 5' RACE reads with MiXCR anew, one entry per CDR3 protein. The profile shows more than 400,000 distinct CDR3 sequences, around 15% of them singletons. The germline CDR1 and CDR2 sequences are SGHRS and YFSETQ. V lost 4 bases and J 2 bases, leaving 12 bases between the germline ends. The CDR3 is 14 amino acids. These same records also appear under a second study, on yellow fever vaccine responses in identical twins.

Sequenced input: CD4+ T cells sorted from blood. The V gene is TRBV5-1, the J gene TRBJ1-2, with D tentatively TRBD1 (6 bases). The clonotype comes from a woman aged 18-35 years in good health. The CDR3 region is CASSAGHMNYGYTF. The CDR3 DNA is TGCGCCAGCAGCGCGGGACACATGAACTATGGCTACACCTTC.